Each of the 23 T cell receptor beta chains below was sequenced from the same sample in a study of blood T cell repertoires in COVID-19. The data were produced by immunoSEQ multiplex PCR, yet TCRdb's version contains in-frame clones alone and is incomplete. The table includes about 230,000 clones, over 70% detected once. Input material: peripheral blood. These receptors all stem from an elderly woman with acute or convalescent COVID-19.

The rearrangement joins TRBV19 to TRBJ1-2, with TRBD1 matching 9 bases. Looked up from germline, CDR1 is LNHDA and CDR2 is SQIVND (reference sequence). V dropped 5 bases and J dropped 6; count of bases not matched to a gene: 10. This CDR3 is built from 15 residues. The CDR3 sequence is CASSEIDRGSHGYTF. The CDR3 coding sequence is TGTGCCAGTAGTGAAATTGACAGGGGGTCCCATGGCTACACCTTC.

The V and J genes are TRBV29-1 and TRBJ2-3; no clear D. V lost 5 bases and J lost 6, with 15 bases in between. In germline, CDR1 is SQVTM, CDR2 ANQGSEA. This CDR3 has 13 residues. This CDR3 reads CSVTVSSRDTQYF. The CDR3 nucleotides read TGCAGCGTTACAGTCTCTTCCAGGGATACGCAGTATTTT.

V and J are TRBV3-1 (or the pseudogene TRBV3-2) and TRBJ2-1; the match to TRBD2 covers 11 bases. Germline assignment: CDR1 LGHDT and CDR2 YNNKEL (reference sequence). The length of the CDR3 is 16 residues. V lost 0 bases, J lost 4 bases, and 2 bases stayed unmatched. CDR3 in DNA: TGTGCCAGCAGCCAAGAGGCTAGCGGGGGGTACAATGAGCAGTTCTTC. It yields the protein CASSQEASGGYNEQFF.

J is TRBJ1-5 and V is TRBV28; D ambiguous. Germline V CDR1 and CDR2: MDHEN, SYDVKM. The V gene lost 1 base and the J gene lost 0 bases, with 10 bases spanning the gap. The length of the CDR3 is 16 residues. The CDR3 protein is CASSLSRGYSNQPQHF. CDR3 nucleotide sequence: TGTGCCAGCAGTTTATCACGGGGTTATAGCAATCAGCCCCAGCATTTT.

V is TRBV6-5 and J is TRBJ2-7; 9 bases fit TRBD1. From germline, CDR1 is MNHEY and CDR2 SVGAGI. V shed 10 bases, J shed 6 bases, and the junction held 10 bases outside the gene matches. The CDR3 is 13 residues long. The CDR3 nucleotides are TGTGCCATCTCCCGGGACAGGGACCGCGAGCAGTACTTC. This translates into CAISRDRDREQYF.

The CDR3 nucleotides are TGTGCCAGCAGCTTAGCAGGAGGGGGCGGGCCCCAATATTCACCCCTCCACTTT. This encodes CASSLAGGGGPQYSPLHF. This chain joins TRBV7-8 and TRBJ1-6; TRBD1 agrees at 7 bases. The CDR3 has 18 amino acids. Looked up from germline, CDR1 is SGHVS and CDR2 is FQNEAQ. Unmatched junction bases numbered 13, after V lost 0 bases and J lost 8 bases.

The chain is built from TRBV6-1 and TRBJ1-2, with TRBD1 as a possible D gene (5 bases). Trimming removed 3 bases from V and 6 bases from J, with 17 bases in between. This CDR3 spans 15 amino acids. Germline CDR1 is MNHNS and CDR2 is SASEGT. For the CDR3, the DNA is TGTGCCAGCAGTGAGGGGGGGTCAGCCCCTCATGGCTACACCTTC. It encodes CASSEGGSAPHGYTF.

The chain is built from TRBV6-5 and TRBJ1-3; D call uncertain. The CDR3 is 14 amino acids. Germline V gene data show CDR1 as MNHEY and CDR2 as SVGAGI. V lost 0 bases and J 7 bases, leaving 10 bases between the germline ends. The CDR3 is CASSYSKYGNTIYF. The CDR3 nucleotides are TGTGCCAGCAGTTACTCGAAGTACGGGAACACCATATATTTT.

The chain recombines TRBV27 with TRBJ1-1, with TRBD1 as a possible D gene (5 bases). The CDR3 loop spans 12 amino acids. V shed 5 bases and J shed 7 bases, with 11 bases lying between them. Germline V gene data show CDR1 as MNHEY and CDR2 as SMNVEV (reference sequence). CDR3 protein: CASSPGGIEAFF. CDR3 nucleotide sequence: TGTGCCAGCAGTCCCGGGGGGATTGAAGCTTTCTTT.

The chain links TRBV20-1 to TRBJ1-4, with D unresolved. The CDR3 extends over 13 amino acids. The V gene lost 3 bases and the J gene lost 5 bases, with 10 bases spanning the gap. Germline lookup yields CDR1 DFQATT and CDR2 SNEGSKA (reference sequence). As DNA, the CDR3 is TGCAGTGCTAGTCAGAGGGCGAATGAAAAACTGTTTTTT. Its protein is CSASQRANEKLFF.

This rearrangement joins TRBV5-1 to TRBJ1-1; no reliable D call. Germline V gene lookup returns CDR1 SGHRS and CDR2 YFSETQ. The CDR3 is 17 residues long. V was pared by 4 bases and J by 0 bases, with 19 bases between. The CDR3 DNA reads as TGCGCCAGCAGCGGAAGAGGAGGGATAGGCATGAACACTGAAGCTTTCTTT. Its protein is CASSGRGGIGMNTEAFF.

This clone came up a few times. Other nucleotide sequences from this sample produce the same CDR3. The V gene is TRBV10-3, the J gene TRBJ1-6; no reliable D call. The CDR3 contains 15 residues. Germline loops: CDR1 ENHRY, CDR2 SYGVKD. The V end lost 2 bases, the J end lost 0 bases, and 5 bases lay between the germline ends. This chain's CDR3 is CAISEGSSYNSPLHF. The CDR3 region has the DNA TGTGCCATCAGTGAGGGGAGCTCCTATAATTCACCCCTCCACTTT.

This clone was found once. This rearrangement joins TRBV5-5 to TRBJ2-7; D not certain. V lost 2 bases and J lost 3, with 6 bases in between. CDR1 and CDR2 from the germline V gene are SGHKS and YYEKEE (reference sequence). The CDR3 sequence is 12 residues long. The CDR3 sequence: CASSFTYYEQYF. CDR3 coding DNA: TGTGCCAGCAGCTTTACATACTACGAGCAGTACTTC.

This rearrangement joins TRBV9 to TRBJ2-1; possibly TRBD2 for D (5 bases). The germline V and J ends were trimmed by 4 bases and 5 bases, with 19 bases remaining between them. The CDR3 has 16 residues. Germline V CDR1 and CDR2: SGDLS, YYNGEE. The CDR3 sequence: CASSPRRGSGNNEQFF. The CDR3 DNA is TGTGCCAGCAGCCCTCGCCGTGGATCGGGGAACAATGAGCAGTTCTTC.

A few counts support this clone. The rearrangement uses TRBV3-1 (or the pseudogene TRBV3-2) and TRBJ2-7; 9 nucleotides align to TRBD2. Germline CDR1 and CDR2: LGHDT and YNNKEL (reference sequence). The CDR3 is 16 residues long. Losses at the gene ends were 2 bases for V and 7 bases for J; bases not matched to a gene: 12. The CDR3 nucleotides are TGTGCCAGCAGCCAAAGGGGGCTAGCGGGAATAAGGGAGCAGTACTTC. This gives the protein CASSQRGLAGIREQYF.

The J gene is TRBJ1-4, the V gene TRBV30; a weak D match, TRBD1 (6 bases). The length of the CDR3 is 14 residues. The V gene's germline CDR1 is GTSNPN and CDR2 SVGIG (reference sequence). The V end lost 0 bases, the J end lost 5 bases, and 10 bases lay between the germline ends. CDR3 DNA: TGTGCCTGGAGTGTAAGGGGGGGGAATGAAAAACTGTTTTTT. As protein: CAWSVRGGNEKLFF. Complete variable domain (other parts from reference TRBV30 and TRBJ1-4): SQTIHQWPATLVQPVGSPLSLECTVEGTSNPNLYWYRQAAGRGLQLLFYSVGIGQISSEVPQNLSASRPQDRQFILSSKKLLLSDSGFYLCAWSVRGGNEKLFFGSGTQLSVL.

The gene calls are TRBV28 and TRBJ2-7, with TRBD1 identical over 8 bases. In germline, CDR1 is MDHEN, CDR2 SYDVKM. CDR3 length equals 13 residues. V lost 6 bases to trimming and J lost 2 bases; unmatched junction nucleotides: 3. The CDR3 DNA reads as TGTGCCAGCAGCCTGACAGGGGCCTACGAGCAGTACTTC. Encoded protein: CASSLTGAYEQYF.

The V gene is TRBV5-6, the J gene TRBJ1-3, with TRBD1 matching 8 bases. The CDR3 runs to 16 residues. The germline gives CDR1 SGHDT, CDR2 YYEEEE. V gave up 1 base and J gave up 3 bases; unmatched junction bases: 6. The CDR3 loop reads CASSLIQGGIGNTIYF. CDR3 bases: TGTGCCAGCAGCTTGATACAGGGGGGTATTGGAAACACCATATATTTT.

This clone was detected only a few times. V is TRBV6-6 and J is TRBJ2-7, with 7 nucleotides matching TRBD1. The length of the CDR3 is 18 residues. Germline assignment: CDR1 MNHNY and CDR2 SVGAGI (reference sequence). Trimming cost V 5 bases and J 4 bases; bases outside gene matches: 20. The CDR3 protein is CASSPLRRPTGWNYEQYF. The CDR3 nucleotides read TGTGCCAGCAGTCCCCTACGGCGACCGACAGGGTGGAATTACGAGCAGTACTTC.

The rearrangement uses TRBV14 and TRBJ2-2, with D possibly TRBD2 on 5 matching bases. CDR1 SGHDN and CDR2 FVKESK come from the germline V gene. V was shortened by 1 base and J by 5 bases, with 11 bases between the two germline ends. This CDR3 is built from 15 residues. CDR3 nucleotides: TGTGCCAGCAGCCAAGCGGACTTAGTAACCGGGGAGCTGTTTTTT. This gives the protein CASSQADLVTGELFF.

The gene calls are TRBV3-1 (or the pseudogene TRBV3-2) and TRBJ1-1; tentatively, D is TRBD1 (6 bases). Per the germline V gene, CDR1 is LGHDT and CDR2 is YNNKEL (reference sequence). V lost 7 bases to trimming and J lost 6 bases, with 21 bases between them. CDR3 length: 15 amino acids. The CDR3 DNA is TGTGCCAGCACCCTGAGAGGGGCAGGGGCGCCTGAAGCTTTCTTT. Translation: CASTLRGAGAPEAFF.

The V call is TRBV3-1 (or the pseudogene TRBV3-2), the J call TRBJ2-5; D is undetermined. Germline assignment: CDR1 LGHDT and CDR2 YNNKEL (reference sequence). With 4 bases removed from V and 7 bases from J, the gap between germline ends came to 10 bases. This CDR3 region has 12 residues. Written as DNA, the CDR3 is TGTGCCAGCAGCCCTCGGGTGGGGACCCAGTACTTC. It encodes CASSPRVGTQYF.

The V gene is TRBV19, the J gene TRBJ1-1; 9 nucleotides align to TRBD1. CDR1 LNHDA and CDR2 SQIVND come from the germline V gene (reference sequence). V lost 6 bases and J lost 11; bases outside the gene matches: 10. This CDR3 contains 13 residues. As DNA, the CDR3 is TGTGCCAGTAGGGAGGGACAGGGAACGATTGCTTTCTTT. As protein: CASREGQGTIAFF.